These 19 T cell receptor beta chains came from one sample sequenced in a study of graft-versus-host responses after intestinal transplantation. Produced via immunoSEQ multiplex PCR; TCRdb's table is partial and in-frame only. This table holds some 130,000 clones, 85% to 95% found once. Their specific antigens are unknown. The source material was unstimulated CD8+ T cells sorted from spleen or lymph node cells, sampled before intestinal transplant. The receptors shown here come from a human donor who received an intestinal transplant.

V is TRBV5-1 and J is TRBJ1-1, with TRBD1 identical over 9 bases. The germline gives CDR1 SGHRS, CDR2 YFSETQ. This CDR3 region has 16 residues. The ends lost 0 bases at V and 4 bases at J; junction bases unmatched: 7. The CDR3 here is CASSLASPGQGTEAFF. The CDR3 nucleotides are TGCGCCAGCAGCTTGGCAAGTCCGGGACAGGGCACTGAAGCTTTCTTT.

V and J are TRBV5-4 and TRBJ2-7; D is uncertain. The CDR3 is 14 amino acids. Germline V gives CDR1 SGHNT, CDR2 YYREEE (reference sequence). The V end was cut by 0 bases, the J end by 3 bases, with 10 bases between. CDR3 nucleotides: TGTGCCAGCAGCTTGGAAGGCATTGGCTACGAGCAGTACTTC. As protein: CASSLEGIGYEQYF.

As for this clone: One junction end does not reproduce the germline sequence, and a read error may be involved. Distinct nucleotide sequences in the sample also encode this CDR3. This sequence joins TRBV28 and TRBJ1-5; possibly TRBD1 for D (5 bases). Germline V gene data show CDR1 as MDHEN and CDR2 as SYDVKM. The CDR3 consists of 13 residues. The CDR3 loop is CASSPSGNQPQHF. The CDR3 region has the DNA TGCGCCAGCAGTCCCTCAGGGAATCAGCCCCAGCATTTT.

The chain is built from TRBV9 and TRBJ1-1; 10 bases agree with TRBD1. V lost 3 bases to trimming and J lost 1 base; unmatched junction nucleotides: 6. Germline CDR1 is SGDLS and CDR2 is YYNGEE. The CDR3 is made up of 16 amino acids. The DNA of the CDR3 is TGTGCCAGCAGCGGGGACAGGGGTTTTCAGAACACTGAAGCTTTCTTT. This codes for CASSGDRGFQNTEAFF. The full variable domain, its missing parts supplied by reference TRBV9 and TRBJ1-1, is DSGVTQTPKHLITATGQRVTLRCSPRSGDLSVYWYQQSLDQGLQFLIQYYNGEERAKGNILERFSAQQFPDLHSELNLSSLELGDSALYFCASSGDRGFQNTEAFFGQGTRLTVV.

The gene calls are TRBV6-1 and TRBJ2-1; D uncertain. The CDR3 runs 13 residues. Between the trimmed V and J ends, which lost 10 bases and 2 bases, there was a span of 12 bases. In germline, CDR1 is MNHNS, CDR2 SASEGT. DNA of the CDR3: TGTGCCATCTACACCGTAACCTACAATGAGCAGTTCTTC. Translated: CAIYTVTYNEQFF.

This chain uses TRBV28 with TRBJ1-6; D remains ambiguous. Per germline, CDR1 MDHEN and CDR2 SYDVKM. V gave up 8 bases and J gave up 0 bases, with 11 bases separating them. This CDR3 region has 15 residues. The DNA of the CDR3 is TGTGCCAGCCGATTAACAAGCTCCTATAATTCACCCCTCCACTTT. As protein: CASRLTSSYNSPLHF.

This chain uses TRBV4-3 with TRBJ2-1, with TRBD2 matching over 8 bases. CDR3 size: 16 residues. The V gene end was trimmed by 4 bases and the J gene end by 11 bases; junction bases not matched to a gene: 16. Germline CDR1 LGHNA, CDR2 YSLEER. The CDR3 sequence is CASSLGQRETLAKQFF. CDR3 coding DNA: TGCGCCAGCAGCCTTGGACAGCGGGAGACCCTGGCGAAGCAGTTCTTC.

CDR3 loop: CASSPLQGNQPQHF. CDR3 bases: TGTGCCAGCAGCCCGTTGCAGGGGAATCAGCCCCAGCATTTT. The genes are TRBV4-2 and TRBJ1-5, with D possibly TRBD1 on 6 matching bases. The germline V gene has CDR1 LGHNA and CDR2 YNFKEQ. The length of the CDR3 is 14 residues. V lost 4 bases and J 4 bases, leaving 11 bases between the germline ends.

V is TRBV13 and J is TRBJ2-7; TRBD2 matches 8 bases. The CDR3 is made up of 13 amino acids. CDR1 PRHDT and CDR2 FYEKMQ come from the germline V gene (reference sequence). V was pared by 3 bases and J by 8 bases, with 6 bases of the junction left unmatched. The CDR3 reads CASSLGTSEKQYF. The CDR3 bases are TGTGCCAGCAGCTTGGGGACTAGTGAAAAGCAGTACTTC.

The CDR3 DNA follows: TGTGCCAGCAGCCAATCCGCGGGTCGACCCTACGAGCAGTACTTC. Its translation is CASSQSAGRPYEQYF. The J gene is TRBJ2-5, the V gene TRBV16, with a possible D match to TRBD2 (5 bases). Matching the DNA end better, TRBJ2-7 makes the J call doubtful. Germline CDR1 reads KGHSY; CDR2 reads FQNENV. The CDR3 contains 15 residues.

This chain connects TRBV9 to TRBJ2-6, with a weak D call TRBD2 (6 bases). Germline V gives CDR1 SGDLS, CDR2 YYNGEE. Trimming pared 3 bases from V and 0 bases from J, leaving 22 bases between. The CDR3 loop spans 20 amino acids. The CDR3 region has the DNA TGTGCCAGCAGCGATGGATATTGGCGGGAAGGGAGCTCTGGGGCCAACGTCCTGACTTTC. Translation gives CASSDGYWREGSSGANVLTF. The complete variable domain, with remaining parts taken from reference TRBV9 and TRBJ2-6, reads DSGVTQTPKHLITATGQRVTLRCSPRSGDLSVYWYQQSLDQGLQFLIQYYNGEERAKGNILERFSAQQFPDLHSELNLSSLELGDSALYFCASSDGYWREGSSGANVLTFGAGSRLTVL.

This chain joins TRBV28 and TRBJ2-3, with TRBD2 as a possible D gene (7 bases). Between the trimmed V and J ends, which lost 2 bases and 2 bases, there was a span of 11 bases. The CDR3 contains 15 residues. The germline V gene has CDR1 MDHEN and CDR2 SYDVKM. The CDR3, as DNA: TGTGCCAGCAGTTTACGGGGGGCGCTCACAGATACGCAGTATTTT. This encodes CASSLRGALTDTQYF.

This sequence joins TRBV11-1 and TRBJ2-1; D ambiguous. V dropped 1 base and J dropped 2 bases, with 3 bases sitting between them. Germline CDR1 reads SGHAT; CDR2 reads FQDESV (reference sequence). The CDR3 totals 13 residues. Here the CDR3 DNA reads TGTGCCAGCAGCTTAGACGCCTACAATGAGCAGTTCTTC. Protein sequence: CASSLDAYNEQFF.

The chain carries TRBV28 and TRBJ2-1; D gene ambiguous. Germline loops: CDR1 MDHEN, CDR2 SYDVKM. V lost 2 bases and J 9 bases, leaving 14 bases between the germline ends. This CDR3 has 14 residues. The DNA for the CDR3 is TGTGCCAGCAGTTTACGCGGACCACGGCCTGAGCAGTTCTTC. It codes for CASSLRGPRPEQFF.

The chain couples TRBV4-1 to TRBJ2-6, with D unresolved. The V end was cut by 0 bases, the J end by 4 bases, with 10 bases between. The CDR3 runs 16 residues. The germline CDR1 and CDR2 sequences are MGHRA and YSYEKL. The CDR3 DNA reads TGCGCCAGCAGCCAAGATGGGGTCGTCGGGGCCAACGTCCTGACTTTC. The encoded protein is CASSQDGVVGANVLTF.

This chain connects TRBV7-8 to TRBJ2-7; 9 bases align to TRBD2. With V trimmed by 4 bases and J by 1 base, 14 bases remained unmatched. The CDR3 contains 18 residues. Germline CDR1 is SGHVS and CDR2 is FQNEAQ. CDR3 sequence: CASSSLHILAGLSYEQYF. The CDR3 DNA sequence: TGTGCCAGCAGCTCCCTCCATATACTAGCGGGCCTTTCCTACGAGCAGTACTTC.

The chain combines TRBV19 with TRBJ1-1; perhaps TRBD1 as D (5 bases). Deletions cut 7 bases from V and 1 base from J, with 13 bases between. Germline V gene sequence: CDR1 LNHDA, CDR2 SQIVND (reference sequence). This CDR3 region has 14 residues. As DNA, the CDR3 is TGTGCCAGTACCCCCTGGGGCCCGAACACTGAAGCTTTCTTT. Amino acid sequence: CASTPWGPNTEAFF. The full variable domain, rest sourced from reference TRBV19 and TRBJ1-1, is DGGITQSPKYLFRKEGQNVTLSCEQNLNHDAMYWYRQDPGQGLRLIYYSQIVNDFQKGDIAEGYSVSREKKESFPLTVTSAQKNPTAFYLCASTPWGPNTEAFFGQGTRLTVV.

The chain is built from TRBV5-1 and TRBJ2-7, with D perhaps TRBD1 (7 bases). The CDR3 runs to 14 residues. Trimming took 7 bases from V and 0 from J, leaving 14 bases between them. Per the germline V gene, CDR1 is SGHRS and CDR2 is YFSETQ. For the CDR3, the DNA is TGCGCCAGCGCGGGACAGTGGGGCTCCTACGAGCAGTACTTC. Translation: CASAGQWGSYEQYF.

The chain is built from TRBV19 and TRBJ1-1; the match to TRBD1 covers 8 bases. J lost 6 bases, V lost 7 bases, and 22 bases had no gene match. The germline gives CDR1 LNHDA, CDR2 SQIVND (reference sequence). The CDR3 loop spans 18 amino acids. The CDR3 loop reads CASNGQGREVGLCAEAFF. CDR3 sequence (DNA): TGTGCCAGTAATGGACAGGGAAGGGAGGTTGGGTTGTGCGCTGAAGCTTTCTTT.